This T cell receptor (beta chain) was sequenced in a study of control samples from healthy donors and cancer patients. Per germline, CDR1 SGHAT and CDR2 FQNNGV. The V and J ends lost 1 base and 5 bases respectively, with 14 bases between them. The CDR3 consists of 16 residues. Generated by immunoSEQ multiplex PCR, the TCRdb table keeps only in-frame clones and is missing some. The repertoire holds about 130,000 clones, with more than 85% as singletons. The receptor's source is a man aged 18 to 29 in good health. The V and J genes are TRBV11-2 and TRBJ2-2; possible D gene TRBD1, 6 bases. The source material was blood. As DNA, the CDR3 is TGTGCCAGCAGCTTAGGGATGGGGGCCTGGACCGGGGAGCTGTTTTTT. Translating it yields CASSLGMGAWTGELFF.